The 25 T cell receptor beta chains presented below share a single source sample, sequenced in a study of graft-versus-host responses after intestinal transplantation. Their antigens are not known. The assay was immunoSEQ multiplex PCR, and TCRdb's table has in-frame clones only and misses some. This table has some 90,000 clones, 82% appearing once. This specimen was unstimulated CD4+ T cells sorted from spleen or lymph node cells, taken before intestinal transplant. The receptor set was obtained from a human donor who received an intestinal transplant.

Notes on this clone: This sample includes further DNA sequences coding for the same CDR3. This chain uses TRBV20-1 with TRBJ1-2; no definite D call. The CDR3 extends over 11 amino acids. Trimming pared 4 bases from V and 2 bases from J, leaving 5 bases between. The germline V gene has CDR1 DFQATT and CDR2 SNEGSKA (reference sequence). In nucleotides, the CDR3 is TGCAGTGCTAACCGGAACTATGGCTACACCTTC. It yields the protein CSANRNYGYTF.

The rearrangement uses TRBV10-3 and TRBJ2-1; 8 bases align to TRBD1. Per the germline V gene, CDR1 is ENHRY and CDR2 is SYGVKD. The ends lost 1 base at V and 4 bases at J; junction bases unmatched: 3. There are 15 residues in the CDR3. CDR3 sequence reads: CAISELGTGYNEQFF. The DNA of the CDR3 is TGTGCCATCAGTGAGTTGGGGACAGGTTACAATGAGCAGTTCTTC.

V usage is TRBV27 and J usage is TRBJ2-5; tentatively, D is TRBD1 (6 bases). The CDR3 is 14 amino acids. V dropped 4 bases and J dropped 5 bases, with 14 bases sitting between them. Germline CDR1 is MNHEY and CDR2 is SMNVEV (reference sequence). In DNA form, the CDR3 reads TGTGCCAGCAGTTCAGACAGGTTTCGGGAGACCCAGTACTTC. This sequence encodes CASSSDRFRETQYF.

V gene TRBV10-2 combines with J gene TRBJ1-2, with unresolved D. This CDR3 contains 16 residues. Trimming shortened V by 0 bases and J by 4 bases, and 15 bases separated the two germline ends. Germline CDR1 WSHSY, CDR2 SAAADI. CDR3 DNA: TGCGCCAGCAGTGAGTCCTGGGCAGGCACAGTCTATGGCTACACCTTC. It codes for CASSESWAGTVYGYTF.

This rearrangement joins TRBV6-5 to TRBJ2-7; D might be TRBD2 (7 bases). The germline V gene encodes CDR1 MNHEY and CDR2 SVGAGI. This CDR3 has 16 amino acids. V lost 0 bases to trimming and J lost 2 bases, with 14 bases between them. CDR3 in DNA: TGTGCCAGCAGTTACTCGGGGGGGCGCGGGGCCTACGAGCAGTACTTC. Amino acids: CASSYSGGRGAYEQYF.

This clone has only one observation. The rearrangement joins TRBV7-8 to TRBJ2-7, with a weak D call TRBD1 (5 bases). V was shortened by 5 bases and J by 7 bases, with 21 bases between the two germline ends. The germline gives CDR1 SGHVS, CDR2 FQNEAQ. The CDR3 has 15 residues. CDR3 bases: TGTGCCAGCAGCATCAACTTTAGGGGTGCGGAAGAGCAGTACTTC. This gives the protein CASSINFRGAEEQYF.

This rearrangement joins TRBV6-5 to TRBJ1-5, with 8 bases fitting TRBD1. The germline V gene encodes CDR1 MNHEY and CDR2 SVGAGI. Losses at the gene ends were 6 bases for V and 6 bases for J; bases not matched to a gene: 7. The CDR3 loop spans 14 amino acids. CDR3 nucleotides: TGTGCCAGCAGAGCTACAGGGGGAGGTCAGCCCCAGCATTTT. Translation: CASRATGGGQPQHF.

CDR3 nucleotide sequence: TGTGCCAGCAGGTCACCGGGACAGGAGGACAATGAGCAGTTCTTC. The encoded protein is CASRSPGQEDNEQFF. The gene calls are TRBV28 and TRBJ2-1; 8 nucleotides match TRBD1. The V segment lost 6 bases and the J segment 5 bases; nucleotides outside the gene matches: 9. Germline loops: CDR1 MDHEN, CDR2 SYDVKM. This CDR3 region has 15 residues. Supplemented by reference TRBV28 and TRBJ2-1, the full variable domain reads DVKVTQSSRYLVKRTGEKVFLECVQDMDHENMFWYRQDPGLGLRLIYFSYDVKMKEKGDIPEGYSVSREKKERFSLILESASTNQTSMYLCASRSPGQEDNEQFFGPGTRLTVL.

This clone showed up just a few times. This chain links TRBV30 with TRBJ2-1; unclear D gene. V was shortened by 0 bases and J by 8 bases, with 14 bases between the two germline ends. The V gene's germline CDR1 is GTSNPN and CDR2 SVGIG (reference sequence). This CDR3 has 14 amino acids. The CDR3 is CAWSVQVGPYEQFF. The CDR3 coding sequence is TGTGCCTGGAGTGTACAAGTGGGCCCCTATGAGCAGTTCTTC.

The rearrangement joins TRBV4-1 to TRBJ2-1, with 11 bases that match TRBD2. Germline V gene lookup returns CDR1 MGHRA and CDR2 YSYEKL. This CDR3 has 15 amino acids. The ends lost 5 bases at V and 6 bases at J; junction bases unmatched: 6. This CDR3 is CASSRLAGRGNEQFF. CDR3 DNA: TGCGCCAGCAGCAGACTAGCGGGAAGGGGCAATGAGCAGTTCTTC.

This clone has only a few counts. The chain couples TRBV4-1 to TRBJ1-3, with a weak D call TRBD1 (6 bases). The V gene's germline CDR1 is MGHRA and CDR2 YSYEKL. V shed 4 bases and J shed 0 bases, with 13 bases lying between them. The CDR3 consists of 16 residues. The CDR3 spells CASSRGQIFSGNTIYF. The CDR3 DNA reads TGCGCCAGCAGCCGAGGACAGATCTTCTCTGGAAACACCATATATTTT.

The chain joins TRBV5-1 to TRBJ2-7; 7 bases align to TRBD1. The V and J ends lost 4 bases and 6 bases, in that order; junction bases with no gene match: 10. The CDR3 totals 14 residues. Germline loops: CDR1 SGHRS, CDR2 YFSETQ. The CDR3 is CASSPEGAAREQYF. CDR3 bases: TGCGCCAGCAGCCCCGAGGGGGCAGCTCGCGAGCAGTACTTC.

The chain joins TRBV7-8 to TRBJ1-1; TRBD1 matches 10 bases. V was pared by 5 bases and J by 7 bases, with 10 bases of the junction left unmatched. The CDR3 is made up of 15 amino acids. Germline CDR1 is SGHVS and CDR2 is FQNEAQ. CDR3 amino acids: CASSPRDRGRGEAFF. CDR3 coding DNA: TGTGCCAGCAGCCCCAGAGACAGGGGGCGAGGTGAAGCTTTCTTT.

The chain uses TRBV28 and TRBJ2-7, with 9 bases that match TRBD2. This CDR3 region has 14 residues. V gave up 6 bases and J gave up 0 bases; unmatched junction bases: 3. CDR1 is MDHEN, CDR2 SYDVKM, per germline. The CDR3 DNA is TGTGCCAGCAGGAGCGGGGGGAGCTCCTACGAGCAGTACTTC. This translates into CASRSGGSSYEQYF.

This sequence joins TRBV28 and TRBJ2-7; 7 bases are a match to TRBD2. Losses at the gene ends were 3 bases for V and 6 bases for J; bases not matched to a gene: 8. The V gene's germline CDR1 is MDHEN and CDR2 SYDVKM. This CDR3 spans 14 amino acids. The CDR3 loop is CASSFGGSDSEQYF. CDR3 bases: TGTGCCAGCAGTTTCGGCGGGAGCGATAGCGAGCAGTACTTC. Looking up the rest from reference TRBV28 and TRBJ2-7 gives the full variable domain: DVKVTQSSRYLVKRTGEKVFLECVQDMDHENMFWYRQDPGLGLRLIYFSYDVKMKEKGDIPEGYSVSREKKERFSLILESASTNQTSMYLCASSFGGSDSEQYFGPGTRLTVT.

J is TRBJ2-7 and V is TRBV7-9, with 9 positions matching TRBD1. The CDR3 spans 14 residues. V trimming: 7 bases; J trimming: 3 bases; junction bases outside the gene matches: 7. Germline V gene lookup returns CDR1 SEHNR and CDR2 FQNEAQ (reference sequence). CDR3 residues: CASTPGQGSYEQYF. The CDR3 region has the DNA TGTGCCAGCACCCCCGGACAGGGGAGCTACGAGCAGTACTTC.

The CDR3 loop reads CASSITVYYGYTF. The CDR3 nucleotides are TGTGCCAGCAGTATTACGGTCTACTATGGCTACACCTTC. The chain uses TRBV6-5 and TRBJ1-2, with unresolved D. V was shortened by 5 bases and J by 3 bases, with 10 bases between the two germline ends. Germline V gene sequence: CDR1 MNHEY, CDR2 SVGAGI. The CDR3 spans 13 residues.

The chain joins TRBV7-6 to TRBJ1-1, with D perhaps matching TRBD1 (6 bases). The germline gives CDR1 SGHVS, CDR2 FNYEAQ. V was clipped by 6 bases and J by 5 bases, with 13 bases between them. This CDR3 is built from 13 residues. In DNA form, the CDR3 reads TGTGCCAGCAGGCGGACAGCGAGTACTGAAGCTTTCTTT. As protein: CASRRTASTEAFF.

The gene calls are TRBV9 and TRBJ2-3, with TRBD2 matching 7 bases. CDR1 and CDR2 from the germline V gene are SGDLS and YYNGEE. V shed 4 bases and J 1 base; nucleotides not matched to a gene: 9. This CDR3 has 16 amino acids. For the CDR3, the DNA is TGTGCCAGCAGCTCGCGTCCTAGCGGACGCACAGATACGCAGTATTTT. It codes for CASSSRPSGRTDTQYF.

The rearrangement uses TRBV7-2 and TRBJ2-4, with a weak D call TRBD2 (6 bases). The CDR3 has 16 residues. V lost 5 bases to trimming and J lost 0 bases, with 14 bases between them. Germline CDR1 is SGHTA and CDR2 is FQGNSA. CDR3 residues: CASSRAAGIAKNIQYF. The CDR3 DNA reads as TGTGCCAGCAGCAGAGCAGCGGGCATAGCCAAAAACATTCAGTACTTC.

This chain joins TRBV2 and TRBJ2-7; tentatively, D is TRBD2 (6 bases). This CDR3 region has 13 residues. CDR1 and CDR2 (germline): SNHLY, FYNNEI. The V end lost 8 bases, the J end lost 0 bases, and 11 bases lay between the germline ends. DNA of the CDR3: TGTGCCAGCTGCGGCGGGACCTCCTACGAGCAGTACTTC. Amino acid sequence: CASCGGTSYEQYF. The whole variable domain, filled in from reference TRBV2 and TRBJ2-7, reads EPEVTQTPSHQVTQMGQEVILRCVPISNHLYFYWYRQILGQKVEFLVSFYNNEISEKSEIFDDQFSVERPDGSNFTLKIRSTKLEDSAMYFCASCGGTSYEQYFGPGTRLTVT.

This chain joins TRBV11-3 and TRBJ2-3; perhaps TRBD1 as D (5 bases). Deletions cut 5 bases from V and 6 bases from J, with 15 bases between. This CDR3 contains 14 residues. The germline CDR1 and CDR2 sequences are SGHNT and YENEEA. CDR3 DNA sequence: TGTGCCAGCAGCGCCCAAGGGGCTCGGGATACGCAGTATTTT. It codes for CASSAQGARDTQYF. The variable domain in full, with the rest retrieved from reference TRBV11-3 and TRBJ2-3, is EAGVVQSPRYKIIEKKQPVAFWCNPISGHNTLYWYLQNLGQGPELLIRYENEEAVDDSQLPKDRFSAERLKGVDSTLKIQPAELGDSAVYLCASSAQGARDTQYFGPGTRLTVL.

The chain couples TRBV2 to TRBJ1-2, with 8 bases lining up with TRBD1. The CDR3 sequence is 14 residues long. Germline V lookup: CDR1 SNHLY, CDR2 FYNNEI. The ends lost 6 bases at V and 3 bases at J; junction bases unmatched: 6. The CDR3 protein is CASSPNRGDYGYTF. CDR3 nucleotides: TGTGCCAGCAGCCCAAACAGGGGGGACTATGGCTACACCTTC.

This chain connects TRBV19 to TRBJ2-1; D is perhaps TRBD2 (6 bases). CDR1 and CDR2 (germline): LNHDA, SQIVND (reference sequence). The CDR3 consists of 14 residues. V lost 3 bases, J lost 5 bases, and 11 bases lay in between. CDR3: CASSISGADNEQFF. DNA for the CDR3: TGTGCCAGTAGTATCTCGGGAGCAGACAATGAGCAGTTCTTC.

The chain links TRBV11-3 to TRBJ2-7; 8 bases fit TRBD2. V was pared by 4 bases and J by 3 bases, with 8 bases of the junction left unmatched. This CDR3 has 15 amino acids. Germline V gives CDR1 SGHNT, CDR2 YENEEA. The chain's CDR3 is CASSSKRGILYEQYF. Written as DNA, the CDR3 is TGTGCCAGCAGCTCGAAGCGGGGGATCCTCTACGAGCAGTACTTC. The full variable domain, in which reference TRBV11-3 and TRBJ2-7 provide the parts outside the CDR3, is EAGVVQSPRYKIIEKKQPVAFWCNPISGHNTLYWYLQNLGQGPELLIRYENEEAVDDSQLPKDRFSAERLKGVDSTLKIQPAELGDSAVYLCASSSKRGILYEQYFGPGTRLTVT.